This paragraph covers one TCR beta chain sequence. These data come from a study of blood T cell repertoires in COVID-19. Across the whole study: T cells, B-cell-depleted T cells, or PBMCs provided the cDNA or gDNA that served as material.

The J segment lost 4 bases and the V segment lost 2 bases, leaving 8 bases of the junction unmatched. CDR1 and CDR2 (germline): MNHEY, SMNVEV (reference sequence). The CDR3 has 16 amino acids. Seattle patient enrollment occurred during active infection, with longitudinal follow-up thereafter. Using immunoSEQ multiplex PCR, the repertoire was profiled, and TCRdb retains in-frame clones only, with some absent. The sample records some 190,000 clones, roughly 88% being singletons. Sample: peripheral blood. The chain combines TRBV27 with TRBJ1-2; TRBD1 matches 9 bases. This clonotype originated in a man older than 75 with COVID-19, enrolled during active disease. For the CDR3, the DNA is TGTGCCAGCAGTTTAACCCCGGACAGGGGAGGCTATGGCTACACCTTC. Translation: CASSLTPDRGGYGYTF.